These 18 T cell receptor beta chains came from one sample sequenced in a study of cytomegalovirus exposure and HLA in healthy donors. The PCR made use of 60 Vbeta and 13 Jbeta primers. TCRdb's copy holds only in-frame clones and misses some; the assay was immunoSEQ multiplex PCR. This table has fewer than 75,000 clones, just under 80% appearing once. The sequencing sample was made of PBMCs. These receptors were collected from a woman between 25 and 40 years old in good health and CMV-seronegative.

The CDR3 region is CASSQLGTDTQYF. The CDR3 DNA sequence: TGCGCCAGCAGCCAACTAGGAACAGATACGCAGTATTTT. V is TRBV4-1 and J is TRBJ2-3; D is uncertain. The V end lost 2 bases, the J end lost 3 bases, and 6 bases lay between the germline ends. CDR3 length: 13 residues. Germline V gene data show CDR1 as MGHRA and CDR2 as YSYEKL.

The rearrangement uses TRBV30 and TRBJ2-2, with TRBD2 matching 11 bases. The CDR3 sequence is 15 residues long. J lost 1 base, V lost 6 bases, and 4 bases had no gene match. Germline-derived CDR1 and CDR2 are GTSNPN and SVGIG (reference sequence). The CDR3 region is CACLGLAGNTGELFF. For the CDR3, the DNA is TGTGCCTGCCTTGGACTAGCGGGGAACACCGGGGAGCTGTTTTTT.

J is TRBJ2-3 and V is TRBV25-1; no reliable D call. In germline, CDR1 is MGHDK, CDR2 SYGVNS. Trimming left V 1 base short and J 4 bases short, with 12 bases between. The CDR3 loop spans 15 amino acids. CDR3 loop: CASSESTRYADTQYF. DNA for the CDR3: TGTGCCAGCAGTGAATCTACGAGGTATGCAGATACGCAGTATTTT.

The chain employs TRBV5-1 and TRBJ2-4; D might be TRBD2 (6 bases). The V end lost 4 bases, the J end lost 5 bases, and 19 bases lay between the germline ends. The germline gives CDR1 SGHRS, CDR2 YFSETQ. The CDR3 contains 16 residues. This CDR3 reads CASSPTAGPRENIQYF. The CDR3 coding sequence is TGCGCCAGCAGCCCGACCGCGGGGCCGAGGGAAAACATTCAGTACTTC.

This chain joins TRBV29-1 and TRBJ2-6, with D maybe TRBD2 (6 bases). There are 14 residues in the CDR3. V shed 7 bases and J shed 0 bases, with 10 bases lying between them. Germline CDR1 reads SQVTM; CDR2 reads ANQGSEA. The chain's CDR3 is CSAGLVSGANVLTF. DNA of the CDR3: TGCAGCGCGGGACTGGTCTCTGGGGCCAACGTCCTGACTTTC.

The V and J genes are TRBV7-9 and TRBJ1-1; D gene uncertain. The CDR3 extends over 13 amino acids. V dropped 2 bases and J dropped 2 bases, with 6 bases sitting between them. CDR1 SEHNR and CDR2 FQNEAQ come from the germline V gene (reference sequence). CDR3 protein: CASSLYSNTEAFF. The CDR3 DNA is TGTGCCAGCAGCTTATACAGTAACACTGAAGCTTTCTTT.

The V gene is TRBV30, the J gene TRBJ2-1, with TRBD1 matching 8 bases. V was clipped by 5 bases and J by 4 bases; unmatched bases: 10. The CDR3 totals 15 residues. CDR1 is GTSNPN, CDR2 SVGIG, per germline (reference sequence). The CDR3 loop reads CAWCPIGQGYNEQFF. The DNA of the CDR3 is TGTGCCTGGTGCCCAATCGGACAGGGTTACAATGAGCAGTTCTTC. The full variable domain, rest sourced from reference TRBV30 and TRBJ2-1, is SQTIHQWPATLVQPVGSPLSLECTVEGTSNPNLYWYRQAAGRGLQLLFYSVGIGQISSEVPQNLSASRPQDRQFILSSKKLLLSDSGFYLCAWCPIGQGYNEQFFGPGTRLTVL.

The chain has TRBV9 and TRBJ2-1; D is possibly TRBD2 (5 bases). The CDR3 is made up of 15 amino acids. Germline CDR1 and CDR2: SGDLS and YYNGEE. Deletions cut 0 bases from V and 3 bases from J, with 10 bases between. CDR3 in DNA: TGTGCCAGCAGCGTAGCTCAGCGGAACTACAATGAGCAGTTCTTC. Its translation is CASSVAQRNYNEQFF.

Written as DNA, the CDR3 is TGCAGCTCCCGGCGGGGGGGGGACACTGAAGCTTTCTTT. Its translation: CSSRRGGDTEAFF. The chain uses TRBV29-1 and TRBJ1-1; D is possibly TRBD1 (5 bases). Trimming took off 8 bases at V and 3 bases at J, with 16 bases between the two ends. The CDR3 spans 13 residues. Germline-derived CDR1 and CDR2 are SQVTM and ANQGSEA.

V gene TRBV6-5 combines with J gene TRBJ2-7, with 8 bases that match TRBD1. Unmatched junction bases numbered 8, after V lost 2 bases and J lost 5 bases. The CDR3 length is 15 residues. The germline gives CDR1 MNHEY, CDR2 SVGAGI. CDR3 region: CASSYTRQGLNEQYF. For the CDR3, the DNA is TGTGCCAGCAGTTACACCAGACAGGGGTTGAACGAGCAGTACTTC.

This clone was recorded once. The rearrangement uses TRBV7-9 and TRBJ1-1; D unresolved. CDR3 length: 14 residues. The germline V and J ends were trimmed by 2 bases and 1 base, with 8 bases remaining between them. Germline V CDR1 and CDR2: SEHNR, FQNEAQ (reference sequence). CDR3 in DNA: TGTGCCAGCAGCTTAAGCCGTGGGAACACTGAAGCTTTCTTT. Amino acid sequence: CASSLSRGNTEAFF.

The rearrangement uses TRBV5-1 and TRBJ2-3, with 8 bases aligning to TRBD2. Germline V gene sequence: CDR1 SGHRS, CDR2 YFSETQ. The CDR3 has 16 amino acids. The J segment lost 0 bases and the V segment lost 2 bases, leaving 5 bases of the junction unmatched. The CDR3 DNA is TGCGCCAGCAGCTTAGGCGGGGGGACTAGCACAGATACGCAGTATTTT. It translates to CASSLGGGTSTDTQYF.

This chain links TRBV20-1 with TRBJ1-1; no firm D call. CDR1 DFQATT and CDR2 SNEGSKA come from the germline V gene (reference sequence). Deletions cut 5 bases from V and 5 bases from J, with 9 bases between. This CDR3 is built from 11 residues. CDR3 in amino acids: CSAPYRTEAFF. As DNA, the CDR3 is TGCAGTGCTCCCTACCGAACTGAAGCTTTCTTT.

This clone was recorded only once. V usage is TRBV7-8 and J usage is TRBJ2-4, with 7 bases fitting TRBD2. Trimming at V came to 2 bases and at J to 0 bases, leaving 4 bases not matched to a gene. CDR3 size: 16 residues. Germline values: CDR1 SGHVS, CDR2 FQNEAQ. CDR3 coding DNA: TGTGCCAGCAGCTTATGGGCGGGGGTAGCCAAAAACATTCAGTACTTC. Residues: CASSLWAGVAKNIQYF.

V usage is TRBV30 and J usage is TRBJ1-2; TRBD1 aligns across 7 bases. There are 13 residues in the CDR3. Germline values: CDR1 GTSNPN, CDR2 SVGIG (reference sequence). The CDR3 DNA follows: TGTGCTTCGGACAGGCCAACTAACTATGGCTACACCTTC. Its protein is CASDRPTNYGYTF.

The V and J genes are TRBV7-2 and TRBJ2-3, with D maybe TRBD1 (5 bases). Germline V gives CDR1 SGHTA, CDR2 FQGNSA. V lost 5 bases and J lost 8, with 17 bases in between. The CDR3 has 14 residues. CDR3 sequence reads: CASSPGQGQLTQYF. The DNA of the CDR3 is TGTGCCAGCAGCCCGGGTCAAGGACAACTTACGCAGTATTTT.

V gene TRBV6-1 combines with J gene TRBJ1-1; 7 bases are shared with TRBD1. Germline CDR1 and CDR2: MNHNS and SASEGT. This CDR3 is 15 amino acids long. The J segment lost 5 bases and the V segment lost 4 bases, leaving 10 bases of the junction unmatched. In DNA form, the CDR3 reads TGTGCCAGCAGTGCCCAAGACAGGGCTGGAACTGAAGCTTTCTTT. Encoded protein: CASSAQDRAGTEAFF.

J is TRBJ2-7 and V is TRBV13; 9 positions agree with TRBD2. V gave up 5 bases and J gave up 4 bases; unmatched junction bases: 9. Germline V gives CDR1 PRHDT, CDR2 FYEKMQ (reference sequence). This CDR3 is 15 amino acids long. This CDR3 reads CASSHGGGAGYEQYF. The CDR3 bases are TGTGCCAGCAGCCACGGCGGGGGGGCAGGTTACGAGCAGTACTTC.